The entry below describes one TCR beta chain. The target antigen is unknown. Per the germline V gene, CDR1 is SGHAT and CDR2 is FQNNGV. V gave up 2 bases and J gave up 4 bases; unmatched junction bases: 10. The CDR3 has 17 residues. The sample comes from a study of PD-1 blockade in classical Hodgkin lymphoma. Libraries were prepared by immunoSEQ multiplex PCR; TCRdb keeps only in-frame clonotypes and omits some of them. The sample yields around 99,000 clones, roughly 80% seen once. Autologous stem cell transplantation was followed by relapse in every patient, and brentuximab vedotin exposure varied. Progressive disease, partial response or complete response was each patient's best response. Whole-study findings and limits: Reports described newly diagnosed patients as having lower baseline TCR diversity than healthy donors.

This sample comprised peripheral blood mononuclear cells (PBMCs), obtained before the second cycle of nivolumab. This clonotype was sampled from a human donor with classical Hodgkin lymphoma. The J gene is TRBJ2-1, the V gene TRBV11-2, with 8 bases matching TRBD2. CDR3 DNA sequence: TGTGCCAGCAGCTTAAAAGGACTAGCTTTGATTTACAATGAGCAGTTCTTC. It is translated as CASSLKGLALIYNEQFF.